These 25 T cell receptor beta chains came from one sample sequenced in a study of T cell repertoires in cytomegalovirus infection. TCRdb called the reads again in MiXCR, with one record for every CDR3 protein. Of 290,000 or so distinct CDR3 sequences in the sample, 20% to 30% were seen once. What was sequenced was PBMCs. The receptor source for this set is a human donor in good health (CMV status not recorded). Some clones in this sample may be carry-over from other donors' samples.

This clonotype turned up a few times. The chain employs TRBV20-1 and TRBJ1-2; D ambiguous. V was cut by 0 bases and J by 8 bases, with 13 bases left in between. The CDR3 covers 13 residues. Germline assignment: CDR1 DFQATT and CDR2 SNEGSKA (reference sequence). For the CDR3, the DNA is TGCAGTGCTAGAGATGTGGGCCCTAGGGGCTACACCTTC. Amino acids: CSARDVGPRGYTF.

This clonotype was counted a single time. The chain uses TRBV6-2 or TRBV6-3 and TRBJ2-3, with D perhaps TRBD2 (5 bases). The ends were cut back, 11 bases at V and 0 bases at J, with 15 bases in the middle. CDR3 length: 14 amino acids. CDR1 is MNHEY, CDR2 SVGEGT, per germline. The CDR3 loop is CAGGAVFSTDTQYF. In DNA form, the CDR3 reads TGTGCCGGCGGAGCGGTTTTCAGCACAGATACGCAGTATTTT.

The chain carries TRBV20-1 and TRBJ1-6; unclear D gene. V lost 6 bases and J 0 bases, leaving 6 bases between the germline ends. Per germline, CDR1 DFQATT and CDR2 SNEGSKA (reference sequence). This CDR3 is built from 13 residues. This CDR3 is CSAPGSYNSPLHF. The CDR3 DNA reads TGCAGTGCCCCGGGCTCCTATAATTCACCCCTCCACTTT.

The CDR3 loop reads CSARVKGGSFRGYTF. DNA of the CDR3: TGCAGTGCTAGAGTAAAGGGAGGCAGCTTTCGTGGCTACACCTTC. This rearrangement joins TRBV20-1 to TRBJ1-2; D is unresolved. The CDR3 is 15 amino acids. V lost 1 base and J 7 bases, leaving 19 bases between the germline ends. Per the germline V gene, CDR1 is DFQATT and CDR2 is SNEGSKA (reference sequence).

The chain carries TRBV7-6 and TRBJ2-1, with a weak D call TRBD2 (5 bases). The V end was cut by 1 base, the J end by 12 bases, with 13 bases between. The CDR3 runs to 13 residues. The germline CDR1 and CDR2 sequences are SGHVS and FNYEAQ. DNA of the CDR3: TGTGCCAGCAGCTTAGGGCCTCTAGAGGGGCAGTTCTTC. Protein sequence: CASSLGPLEGQFF.

This clonotype was picked up a small number of times. The genes are TRBV10-2 and TRBJ2-3; 7 bases agree with TRBD2. V lost 6 bases and J lost 4; bases outside the gene matches: 7. The CDR3 consists of 14 residues. Germline V lookup: CDR1 WSHSY, CDR2 SAAADI. CDR3 coding DNA: TGCGCCAGCAGACAAGCGGGAAGGGCAGATACGCAGTATTTT. This translates into CASRQAGRADTQYF.

V usage is TRBV19 and J usage is TRBJ2-4; D not certain. Trimming shortened V by 1 base and J by 0 bases, and 1 base separated the two germline ends. Germline V gene lookup returns CDR1 LNHDA and CDR2 SQIVND (reference sequence). The length of the CDR3 is 13 residues. CDR3 protein: CASSIGAKNIQYF. The CDR3 DNA sequence: TGTGCCAGTAGTATAGGAGCCAAAAACATTCAGTACTTC.

This clonotype was seen many times. The chain carries TRBV7-6 and TRBJ2-2; the D is unclear. V was pared by 0 bases and J by 3 bases, with 2 bases between. This CDR3 spans 13 amino acids. From germline, CDR1 is SGHVS and CDR2 FNYEAQ. The CDR3 bases are TGTGCCAGCAGCTTAGCCCACACCGGGGAGCTGTTTTTT. Translation: CASSLAHTGELFF.

The chain combines TRBV2 with TRBJ1-1, with D hard to call. This CDR3 is 13 amino acids long. V was trimmed by 7 bases and J by 6 bases, leaving 15 bases between them. CDR1 is SNHLY and CDR2 is FYNNEI in the germline V gene. The CDR3 loop reads CASTEGFIPEAFF. DNA of the CDR3: TGTGCCAGCACCGAAGGATTCATCCCTGAAGCTTTCTTT.

The chain recombines TRBV29-1 with TRBJ2-2, with 12 nucleotides matching TRBD2. The V and J ends lost 4 bases and 4 bases, in that order; junction bases with no gene match: 10. In germline, CDR1 is SQVTM, CDR2 ANQGSEA. This CDR3 spans 17 amino acids. The CDR3 DNA reads TGCAGCGTTGGGGCTAGCGGGAGGGCATTTGGCACCGGGGAGCTGTTTTTT. Translation gives CSVGASGRAFGTGELFF.

The V gene is TRBV25-1, the J gene TRBJ2-2; D not certain. The CDR3 is 13 amino acids. Trimming removed 10 bases at V and 1 base at J, with 10 bases between. Germline loops: CDR1 MGHDK, CDR2 SYGVNS. The CDR3 sequence is CATLGRNTGELFF. CDR3 DNA: TGTGCCACCTTGGGAAGGAACACCGGGGAGCTGTTTTTT.

Many counts were recorded for this clonotype. The rearrangement links TRBV7-8 to TRBJ2-3; TRBD1 matches at 7 bases. V shed 5 bases, J shed 5 bases, and the junction held 7 bases outside the gene matches. The CDR3 is 14 amino acids. From germline, CDR1 is SGHVS and CDR2 FQNEAQ. The chain's CDR3 is CASSPRTGGDTQYF. The CDR3 DNA is TGTGCCAGCAGCCCGAGGACAGGTGGAGATACGCAGTATTTT.

This clonotype appeared many times. This chain uses TRBV7-2 with TRBJ2-7, with D unclear. Germline V gene lookup returns CDR1 SGHTA and CDR2 FQGNSA. V shed 5 bases and J shed 6 bases, with 11 bases lying between them. This CDR3 is 12 amino acids long. In DNA form, the CDR3 reads TGTGCCAGCAGCCCACTGATCGGCGAGCAGTACTTC. Residues: CASSPLIGEQYF.

With respect to this clonotype: A much larger clone differs from this one at a single base, so this may be a read error. The chain has TRBV7-2 and TRBJ2-5, with D perhaps matching TRBD1 (5 bases). Deletions cut 4 bases from V and 1 base from J, with 16 bases between. Germline V CDR1 and CDR2: SGHTA, FQGNSA. The CDR3 has 16 amino acids. CDR3 DNA sequence: TGTACCAGCAGCTCCCGTCGAGCCGACAGCCAAGAGACCCAGTACTTC. Protein sequence: CTSSSRRADSQETQYF.

The chain carries TRBV12-3 or TRBV12-4 and TRBJ1-1; D is perhaps TRBD1 (5 bases). Trimming removed 7 bases from V and 1 base from J, with 10 bases in between. The CDR3 is made up of 13 amino acids. CDR3 amino acids: CASTLGQNTEAFF. CDR3 coding DNA: TGTGCCAGCACCCTTGGACAGAACACTGAAGCTTTCTTT.

The rearrangement uses TRBV7-2 and TRBJ1-2; D gene uncertain. Germline V CDR1 and CDR2: SGHTA, FQGNSA. With 1 base removed from V and 5 bases from J, the gap between germline ends came to 5 bases. The CDR3 totals 12 residues. The CDR3 here is CASSLGVYGYTF. The CDR3 region has the DNA TGTGCCAGCAGCTTAGGGGTTTATGGCTACACCTTC. The full variable domain, rest sourced from reference TRBV7-2 and TRBJ1-2, is GAGVSQSPSNKVTEKGKDVELRCDPISGHTALYWYRQSLGQGLEFLIYFQGNSAPDKSGLPSDRFSAERTGGSVSTLTIQRTQQEDSAVYLCASSLGVYGYTFGSGTRLTVV.

There are a few counts of this clonotype. V and J are TRBV28 and TRBJ1-2; 8 bases fit TRBD1. Germline assignment: CDR1 MDHEN and CDR2 SYDVKM. J lost 1 base, V lost 3 bases, and 7 bases had no gene match. The CDR3 runs to 16 residues. CDR3 loop: CASSLPTGAINYGYTF. The CDR3, as DNA: TGTGCCAGCAGTTTGCCGACAGGGGCTATTAACTATGGCTACACCTTC.

This clonotype turned up a few times. The rearrangement joins TRBV28 to TRBJ1-5; D gene ambiguous. Germline V lookup: CDR1 MDHEN, CDR2 SYDVKM. The CDR3 runs to 14 residues. V was shortened by 10 bases and J by 5 bases, with 18 bases between the two germline ends. CDR3 in DNA: TGTGCCACCGCGGGCCCGGGAAATTATCAGCCCCAGCATTTT. Its translation is CATAGPGNYQPQHF.

The chain joins TRBV12-3 or TRBV12-4 to TRBJ2-7; the D is unclear. The CDR3 sequence is 13 residues long. Trimming took off 6 bases at V and 6 bases at J, with 15 bases between the two ends. CDR3 nucleotide sequence: TGTGCCAGCAGAAGAGTCGGCGCTCGCGAGCAGTACTTC. This codes for CASRRVGAREQYF.

This clonotype was seen at least ten times. The CDR3 nucleotides are TGTGCCAGCAAGAACTGGGGACGGTCGTGGCAGTACTTC. Its protein is CASKNWGRSWQYF. This sequence joins TRBV6-2 or TRBV6-3 and TRBJ2-7; D is tentatively TRBD1 or TRBD2 (5 bases each). Germline V lookup: CDR1 MNHEY, CDR2 SVGEGT. Trimming left V 7 bases short and J 9 bases short, with 19 bases between. This CDR3 region has 13 residues.

V usage is TRBV6-2 or TRBV6-3 and J usage is TRBJ2-2, with a possible D match to TRBD1 (5 bases). Trimming left V 6 bases short and J 0 bases short, with 14 bases between. CDR3 size: 16 residues. Germline CDR1 and CDR2: MNHEY and SVGEGT. The CDR3 region is CASSPRQTPNTGELFF. Written as DNA, the CDR3 is TGTGCCAGCAGCCCGAGACAGACACCGAACACCGGGGAGCTGTTTTTT.

This clonotype was found a few times. The chain is built from TRBV7-9 and TRBJ1-2, with TRBD1 matching over 8 bases. J gave up 6 bases and V 3 bases, and 3 bases lay outside the gene matches. Germline V gives CDR1 SEHNR, CDR2 FQNEAQ (reference sequence). The CDR3 extends over 13 amino acids. The CDR3 DNA sequence: TGTGCCAGCAGCTTCGGACAGGGCCATGGCTACACCTTC. Its translation: CASSFGQGHGYTF.

This clonotype showed up many times. This rearrangement joins TRBV7-2 to TRBJ2-7, with 12 bases that match TRBD2. The ends lost 5 bases at V and 3 bases at J; junction bases unmatched: 8. The CDR3 consists of 16 residues. Per the germline V gene, CDR1 is SGHTA and CDR2 is FQGNSA. CDR3 sequence (DNA): TGTGCCAGCAGCGACACCACTAGCGGGAGGCGCTACGAGCAGTACTTC. Its protein is CASSDTTSGRRYEQYF.

The gene calls are TRBV7-2 and TRBJ2-1; D is perhaps TRBD2 (5 bases). Trimming stripped 2 bases from V and 7 bases from J, with 12 bases between. The CDR3 is made up of 14 amino acids. CDR1 SGHTA and CDR2 FQGNSA come from the germline V gene. CDR3 DNA: TGTGCCAGCAGCTTACTACCGGGCGGGAATGAGCAGTTCTTC. Protein: CASSLLPGGNEQFF. Looking up the rest from reference TRBV7-2 and TRBJ2-1 gives the full variable domain: GAGVSQSPSNKVTEKGKDVELRCDPISGHTALYWYRQSLGQGLEFLIYFQGNSAPDKSGLPSDRFSAERTGGSVSTLTIQRTQQEDSAVYLCASSLLPGGNEQFFGPGTRLTVL.

V usage is TRBV20-1 and J usage is TRBJ2-2; no clear D. Trimming removed 3 bases from V and 1 base from J, with 9 bases in between. The germline V gene has CDR1 DFQATT and CDR2 SNEGSKA (reference sequence). This CDR3 contains 14 residues. DNA of the CDR3: TGCAGTGCTAGTCTTGGGGTGAACACCGGGGAGCTGTTTTTT. This codes for CSASLGVNTGELFF.